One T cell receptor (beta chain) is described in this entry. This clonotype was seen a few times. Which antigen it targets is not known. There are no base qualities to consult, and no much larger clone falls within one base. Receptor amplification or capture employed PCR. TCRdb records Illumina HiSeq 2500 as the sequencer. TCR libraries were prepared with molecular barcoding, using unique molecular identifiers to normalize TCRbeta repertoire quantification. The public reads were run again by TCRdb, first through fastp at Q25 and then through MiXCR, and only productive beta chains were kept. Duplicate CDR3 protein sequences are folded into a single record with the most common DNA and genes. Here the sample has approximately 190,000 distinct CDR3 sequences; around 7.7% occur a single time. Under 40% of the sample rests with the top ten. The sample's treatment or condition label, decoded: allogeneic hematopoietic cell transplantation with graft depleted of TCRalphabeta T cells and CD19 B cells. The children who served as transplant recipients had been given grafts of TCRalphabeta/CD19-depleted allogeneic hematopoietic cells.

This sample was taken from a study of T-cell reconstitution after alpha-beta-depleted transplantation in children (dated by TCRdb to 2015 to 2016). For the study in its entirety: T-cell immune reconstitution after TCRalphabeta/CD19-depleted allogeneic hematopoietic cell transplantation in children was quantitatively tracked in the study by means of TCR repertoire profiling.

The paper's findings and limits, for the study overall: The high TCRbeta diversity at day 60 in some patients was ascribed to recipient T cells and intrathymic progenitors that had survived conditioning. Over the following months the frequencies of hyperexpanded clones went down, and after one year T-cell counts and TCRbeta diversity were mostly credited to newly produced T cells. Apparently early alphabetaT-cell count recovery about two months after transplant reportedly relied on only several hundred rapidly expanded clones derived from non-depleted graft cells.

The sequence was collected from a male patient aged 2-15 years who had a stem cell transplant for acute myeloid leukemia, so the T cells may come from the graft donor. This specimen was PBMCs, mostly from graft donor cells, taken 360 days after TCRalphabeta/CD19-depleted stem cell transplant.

DNA sequence: TGTGCCAGCAGCCTGACATTGGGTTCGGAGCAGTACGTC. Its translation reads: CASSLTLGSEQYV. The rearranged chain carries TRBV5-5 and TRBJ2-7, with the D gene call left open. Sequences SGHKS (CDR1) and YYEKEE (CDR2) are obtained from the germline V gene (reference sequence). Trimming removed 4 bases from V and 7 bases from J, leaving 15 bases between the germline ends. The CDR3, from cysteine to valine, totals 13 residues. The retained sequence is limited to the CDR3, 39 bases, with the frame set at the first base.